This entry features one TCR beta chain sequence. Its antigen is still unknown. The CDR3 totals 15 residues. Germline trimming cut 6 bases from V and 4 bases from J; bases unmatched to any gene: 9. Per the germline V gene, CDR1 is ENHRY and CDR2 is SYGVKD. This specimen comes from a study of T cell responses to AZD1222 COVID-19 vaccine. Study-wide results and limits: Researchers report vaccine-associated CD4 TCRs spanning spike, with dominance at 160-218 and 743-854. Seropositive AZD1222 recipients at baseline numbered only five to seven. Per reports, nearly half of all spike-specific TCRs target regions that are unmutated in variants.

Generated by immunoSEQ multiplex PCR, the TCRdb table keeps only in-frame clones and is missing some. Altogether approximately 160,000 clones are present, 87% being singletons, with the ten largest covering around 3%. Sequencing was performed on peripheral blood, taken on day 0 of AZD1222 vaccination. V usage is TRBV10-3 and J usage is TRBJ2-1; 7 bases map to TRBD2. This receptor was identified in an adult in good health. CDR3 DNA: TGTGCCATCAGCTCCGGGACTAACATTTACAATGAGCAGTTCTTC. Protein sequence: CAISSGTNIYNEQFF.